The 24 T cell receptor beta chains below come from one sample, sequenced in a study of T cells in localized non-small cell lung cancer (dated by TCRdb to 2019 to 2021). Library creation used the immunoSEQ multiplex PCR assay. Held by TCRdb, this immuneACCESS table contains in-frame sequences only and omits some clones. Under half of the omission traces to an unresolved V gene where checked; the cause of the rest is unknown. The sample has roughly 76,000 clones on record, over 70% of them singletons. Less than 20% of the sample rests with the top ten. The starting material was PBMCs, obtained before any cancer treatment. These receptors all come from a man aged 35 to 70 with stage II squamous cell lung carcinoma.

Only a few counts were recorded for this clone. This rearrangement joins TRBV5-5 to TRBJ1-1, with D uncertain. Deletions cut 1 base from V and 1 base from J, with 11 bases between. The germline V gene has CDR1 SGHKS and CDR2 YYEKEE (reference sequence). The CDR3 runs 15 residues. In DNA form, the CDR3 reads TGTGCCAGCAGCTTGTGGGATCTCTGGAACACTGAAGCTTTCTTT. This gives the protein CASSLWDLWNTEAFF. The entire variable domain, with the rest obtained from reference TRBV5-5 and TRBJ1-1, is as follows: DAGVTQSPTHLIKTRGQQVTLRCSPISGHKSVSWYQQVLGQGPQFIFQYYEKEERGRGNFPDRFSARQFPNYSSELNVNALLLGDSALYLCASSLWDLWNTEAFFGQGTRLTVV.

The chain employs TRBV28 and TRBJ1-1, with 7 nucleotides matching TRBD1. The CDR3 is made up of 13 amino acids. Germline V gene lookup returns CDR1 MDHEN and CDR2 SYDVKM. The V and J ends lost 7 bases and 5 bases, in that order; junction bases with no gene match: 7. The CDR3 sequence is CASTQGRGTEAFF. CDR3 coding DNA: TGTGCCAGCACACAGGGGAGAGGAACTGAAGCTTTCTTT.

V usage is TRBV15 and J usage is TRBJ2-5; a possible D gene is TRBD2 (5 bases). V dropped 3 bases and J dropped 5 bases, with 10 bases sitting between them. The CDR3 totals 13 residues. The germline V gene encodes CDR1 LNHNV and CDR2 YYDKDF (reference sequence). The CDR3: CATSRPGSETQYF. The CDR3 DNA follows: TGTGCCACCAGCAGGCCGGGGTCGGAGACCCAGTACTTC.

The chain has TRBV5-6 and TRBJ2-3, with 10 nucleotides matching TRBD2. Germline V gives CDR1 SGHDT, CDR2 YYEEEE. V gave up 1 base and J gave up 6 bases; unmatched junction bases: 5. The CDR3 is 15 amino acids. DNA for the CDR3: TGTGCCAGCAGCTTGAGGACTAGCGGACCGGATACGCAGTATTTT. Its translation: CASSLRTSGPDTQYF.

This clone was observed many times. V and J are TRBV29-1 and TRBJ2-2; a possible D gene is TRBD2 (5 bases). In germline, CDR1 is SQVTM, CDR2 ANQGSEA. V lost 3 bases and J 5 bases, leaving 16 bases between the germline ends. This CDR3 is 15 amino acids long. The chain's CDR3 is CSVDKNPTRTGELFF. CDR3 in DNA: TGCAGCGTTGATAAGAATCCCACTAGAACCGGGGAGCTGTTTTTT.

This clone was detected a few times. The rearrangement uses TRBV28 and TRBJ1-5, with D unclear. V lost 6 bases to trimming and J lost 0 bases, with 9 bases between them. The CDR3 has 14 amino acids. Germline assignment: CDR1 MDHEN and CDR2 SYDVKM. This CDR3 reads CASRPRNSNQPQHF. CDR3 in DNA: TGTGCCAGCAGACCCAGAAATAGCAATCAGCCCCAGCATTTT.

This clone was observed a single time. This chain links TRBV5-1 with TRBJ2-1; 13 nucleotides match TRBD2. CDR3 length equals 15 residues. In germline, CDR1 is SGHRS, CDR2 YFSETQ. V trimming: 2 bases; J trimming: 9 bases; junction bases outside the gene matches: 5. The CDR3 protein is CASSFRLAGGGEQFF. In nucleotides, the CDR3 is TGCGCCAGCAGCTTTAGACTAGCGGGAGGTGGTGAGCAGTTCTTC.

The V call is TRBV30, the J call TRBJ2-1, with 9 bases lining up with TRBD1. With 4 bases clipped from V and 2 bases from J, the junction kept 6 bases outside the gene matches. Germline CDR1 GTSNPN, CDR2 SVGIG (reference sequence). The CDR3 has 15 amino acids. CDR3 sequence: CAWNRDRVAYNEQFF. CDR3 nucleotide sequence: TGTGCCTGGAATCGGGACAGGGTCGCCTACAATGAGCAGTTCTTC. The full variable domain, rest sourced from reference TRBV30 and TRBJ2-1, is SQTIHQWPATLVQPVGSPLSLECTVEGTSNPNLYWYRQAAGRGLQLLFYSVGIGQISSEVPQNLSASRPQDRQFILSSKKLLLSDSGFYLCAWNRDRVAYNEQFFGPGTRLTVL.

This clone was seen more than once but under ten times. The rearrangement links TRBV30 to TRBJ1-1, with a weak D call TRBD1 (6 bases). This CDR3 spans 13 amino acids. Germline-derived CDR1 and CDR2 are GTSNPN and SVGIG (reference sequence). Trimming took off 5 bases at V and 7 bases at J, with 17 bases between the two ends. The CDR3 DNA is TGTGCCTGGGCTCCGCGGGGGGCCCTTGAAGCTTTCTTT. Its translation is CAWAPRGALEAFF.

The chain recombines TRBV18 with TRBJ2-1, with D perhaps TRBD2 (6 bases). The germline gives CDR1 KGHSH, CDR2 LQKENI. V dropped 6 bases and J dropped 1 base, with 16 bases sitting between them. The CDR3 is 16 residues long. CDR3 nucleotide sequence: TGTGCCAGCTCGCTGGTCGGGGGAATGTCCTACAATGAGCAGTTCTTC. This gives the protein CASSLVGGMSYNEQFF.

In DNA form, the CDR3 reads TGTGCCAGTAGTACCGAGTCCGGGAGTGGCAATCAGCCCCAGCATTTT. It yields the protein CASSTESGSGNQPQHF. The V call is TRBV19, the J call TRBJ1-5, with unresolved D. Trimming stripped 4 bases from V and 2 bases from J, with 15 bases between. The germline V gene has CDR1 LNHDA and CDR2 SQIVND (reference sequence). This CDR3 has 16 amino acids. Looking up the rest from reference TRBV19 and TRBJ1-5 gives the full variable domain: DGGITQSPKYLFRKEGQNVTLSCEQNLNHDAMYWYRQDPGQGLRLIYYSQIVNDFQKGDIAEGYSVSREKKESFPLTVTSAQKNPTAFYLCASSTESGSGNQPQHFGDGTRLSIL.

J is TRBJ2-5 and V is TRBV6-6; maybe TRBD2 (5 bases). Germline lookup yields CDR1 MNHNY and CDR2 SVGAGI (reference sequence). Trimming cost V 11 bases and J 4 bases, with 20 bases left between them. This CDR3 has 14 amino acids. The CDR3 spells CASRSGGPVETQYF. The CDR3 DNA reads TGTGCCTCCCGGTCCGGCGGGCCGGTAGAGACCCAGTACTTC.

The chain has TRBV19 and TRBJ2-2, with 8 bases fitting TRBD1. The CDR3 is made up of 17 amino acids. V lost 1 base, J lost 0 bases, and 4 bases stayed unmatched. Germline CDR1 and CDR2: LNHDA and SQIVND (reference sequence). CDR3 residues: CASSIGQGAPNTGELFF. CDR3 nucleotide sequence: TGTGCCAGTAGTATAGGGCAGGGGGCGCCGAACACCGGGGAGCTGTTTTTT. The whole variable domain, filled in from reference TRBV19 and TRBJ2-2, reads DGGITQSPKYLFRKEGQNVTLSCEQNLNHDAMYWYRQDPGQGLRLIYYSQIVNDFQKGDIAEGYSVSREKKESFPLTVTSAQKNPTAFYLCASSIGQGAPNTGELFFGEGSRLTVL.

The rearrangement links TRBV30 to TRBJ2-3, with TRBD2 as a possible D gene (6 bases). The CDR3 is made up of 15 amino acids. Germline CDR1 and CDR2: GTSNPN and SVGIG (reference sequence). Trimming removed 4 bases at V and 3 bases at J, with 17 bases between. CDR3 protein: CAWTSGTFLTDTQYF. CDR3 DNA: TGTGCCTGGACCTCCGGGACTTTCTTAACAGATACGCAGTATTTT.

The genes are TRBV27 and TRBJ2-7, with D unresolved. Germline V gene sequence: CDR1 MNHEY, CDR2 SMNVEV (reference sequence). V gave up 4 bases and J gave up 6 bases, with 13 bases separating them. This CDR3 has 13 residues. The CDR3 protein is CASSYRWVGEQYF. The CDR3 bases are TGTGCCAGCAGTTACCGGTGGGTGGGCGAGCAGTACTTC.

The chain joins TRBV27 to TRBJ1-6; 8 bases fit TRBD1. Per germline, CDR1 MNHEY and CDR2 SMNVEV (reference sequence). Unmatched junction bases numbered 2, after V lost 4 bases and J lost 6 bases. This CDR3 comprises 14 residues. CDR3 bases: TGTGCCAGCAGTTGGGACAGGACTAATTCACCCCTCCACTTT. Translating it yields CASSWDRTNSPLHF.

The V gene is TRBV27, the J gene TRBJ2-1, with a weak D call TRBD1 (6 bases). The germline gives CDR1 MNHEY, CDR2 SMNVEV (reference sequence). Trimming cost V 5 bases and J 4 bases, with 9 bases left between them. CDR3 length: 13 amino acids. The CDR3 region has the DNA TGTGCCAGCAGTCCAACAGGGTACAATGAGCAGTTCTTC. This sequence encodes CASSPTGYNEQFF.

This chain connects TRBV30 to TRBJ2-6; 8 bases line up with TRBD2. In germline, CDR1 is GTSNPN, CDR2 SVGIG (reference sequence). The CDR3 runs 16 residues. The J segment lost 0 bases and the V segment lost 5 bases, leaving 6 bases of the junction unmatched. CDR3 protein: CAWGRLAISGANVLTF. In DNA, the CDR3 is TGTGCCTGGGGCCGACTAGCGATCTCTGGGGCCAACGTCCTGACTTTC.

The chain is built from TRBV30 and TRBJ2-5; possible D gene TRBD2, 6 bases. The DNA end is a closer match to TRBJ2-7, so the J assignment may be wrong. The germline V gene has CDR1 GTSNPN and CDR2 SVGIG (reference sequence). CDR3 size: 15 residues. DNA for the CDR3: TGTGCCTGGAGCCGGGGACTCCCTGGGAGCTACGAGCAGTACTTC. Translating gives CAWSRGLPGSYEQYF.

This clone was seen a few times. CDR3 nucleotides: TGTGCCAGCAGCACTGCTATGAGCACTGAAGCTTTCTTT. Its translation: CASSTAMSTEAFF. The J gene is TRBJ1-1, the V gene TRBV9, with D uncertain. This CDR3 region has 13 residues. Germline CDR1 and CDR2: SGDLS and YYNGEE. Trimming left V 4 bases short and J 4 bases short, with 11 bases between.

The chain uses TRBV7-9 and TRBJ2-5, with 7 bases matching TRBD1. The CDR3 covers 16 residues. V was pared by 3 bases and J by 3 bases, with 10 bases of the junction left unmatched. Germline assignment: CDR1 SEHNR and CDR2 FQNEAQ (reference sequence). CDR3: CASSFRGQSFKETQYF. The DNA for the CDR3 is TGTGCCAGCAGCTTTAGGGGACAGAGCTTCAAAGAGACCCAGTACTTC.

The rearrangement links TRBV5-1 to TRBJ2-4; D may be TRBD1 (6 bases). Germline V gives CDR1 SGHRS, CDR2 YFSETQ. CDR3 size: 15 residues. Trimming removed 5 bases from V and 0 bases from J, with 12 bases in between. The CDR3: CASRPTGLAKNIQYF. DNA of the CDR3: TGCGCCAGCAGACCCACAGGGCTAGCCAAAAACATTCAGTACTTC.

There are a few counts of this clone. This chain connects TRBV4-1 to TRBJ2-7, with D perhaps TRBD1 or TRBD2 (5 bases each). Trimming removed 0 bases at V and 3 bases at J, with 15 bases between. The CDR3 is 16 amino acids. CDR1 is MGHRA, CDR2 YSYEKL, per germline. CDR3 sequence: CASSQDLISGLYEQYF. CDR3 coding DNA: TGCGCCAGCAGCCAAGATCTAATCTCGGGGCTCTACGAGCAGTACTTC.

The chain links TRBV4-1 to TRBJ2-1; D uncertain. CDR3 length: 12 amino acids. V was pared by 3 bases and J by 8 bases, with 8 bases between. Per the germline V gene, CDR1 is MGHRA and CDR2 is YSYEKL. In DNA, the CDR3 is TGCGCCAGCAGCCACTTAAATGATGAGCAGTTCTTC. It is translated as CASSHLNDEQFF.